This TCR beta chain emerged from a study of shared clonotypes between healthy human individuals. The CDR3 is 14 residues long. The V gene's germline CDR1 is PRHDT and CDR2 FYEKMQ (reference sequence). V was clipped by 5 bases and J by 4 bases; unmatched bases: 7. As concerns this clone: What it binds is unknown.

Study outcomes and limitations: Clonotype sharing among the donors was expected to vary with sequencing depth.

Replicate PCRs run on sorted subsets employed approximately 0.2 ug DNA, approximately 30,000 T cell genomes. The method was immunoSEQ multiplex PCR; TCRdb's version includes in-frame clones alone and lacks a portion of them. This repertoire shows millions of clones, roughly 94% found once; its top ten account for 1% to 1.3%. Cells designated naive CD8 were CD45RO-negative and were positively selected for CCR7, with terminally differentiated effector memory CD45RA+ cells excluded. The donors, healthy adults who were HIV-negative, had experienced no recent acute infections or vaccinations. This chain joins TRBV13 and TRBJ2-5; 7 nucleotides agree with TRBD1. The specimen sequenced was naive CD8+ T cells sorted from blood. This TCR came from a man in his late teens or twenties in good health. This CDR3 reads CASSHDRVLETQYF. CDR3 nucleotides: TGTGCCAGCAGCCATGACAGGGTATTAGAGACCCAGTACTTC.